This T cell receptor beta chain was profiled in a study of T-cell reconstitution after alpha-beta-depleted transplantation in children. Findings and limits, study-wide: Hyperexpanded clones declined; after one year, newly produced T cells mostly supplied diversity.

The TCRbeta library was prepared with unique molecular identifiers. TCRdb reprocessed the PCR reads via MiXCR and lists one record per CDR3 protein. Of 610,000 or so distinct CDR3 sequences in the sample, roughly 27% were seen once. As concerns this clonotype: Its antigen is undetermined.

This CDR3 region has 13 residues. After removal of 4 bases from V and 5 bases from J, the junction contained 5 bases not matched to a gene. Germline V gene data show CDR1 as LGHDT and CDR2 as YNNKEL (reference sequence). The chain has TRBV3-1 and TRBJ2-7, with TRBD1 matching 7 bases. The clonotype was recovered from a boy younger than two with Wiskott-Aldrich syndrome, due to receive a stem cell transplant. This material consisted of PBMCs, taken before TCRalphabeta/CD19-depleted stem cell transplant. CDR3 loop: CASSPTGNHEQYF. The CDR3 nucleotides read TGTGCCAGCAGCCCGACAGGGAACCACGAGCAGTACTTC.